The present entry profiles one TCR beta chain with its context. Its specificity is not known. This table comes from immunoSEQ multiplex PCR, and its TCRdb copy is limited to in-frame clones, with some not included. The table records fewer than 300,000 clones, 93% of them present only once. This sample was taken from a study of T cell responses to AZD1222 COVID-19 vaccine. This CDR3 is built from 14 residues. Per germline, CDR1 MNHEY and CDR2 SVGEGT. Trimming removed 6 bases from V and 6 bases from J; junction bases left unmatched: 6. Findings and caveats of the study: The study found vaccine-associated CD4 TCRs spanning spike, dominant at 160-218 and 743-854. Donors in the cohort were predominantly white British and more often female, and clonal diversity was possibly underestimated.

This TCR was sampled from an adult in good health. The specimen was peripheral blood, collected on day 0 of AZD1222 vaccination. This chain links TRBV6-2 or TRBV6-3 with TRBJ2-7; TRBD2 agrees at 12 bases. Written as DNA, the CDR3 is TGTGCCAGCAGCCTGACTAGCGGGAGTAGCGAGCAGTACTTC. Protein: CASSLTSGSSEQYF.